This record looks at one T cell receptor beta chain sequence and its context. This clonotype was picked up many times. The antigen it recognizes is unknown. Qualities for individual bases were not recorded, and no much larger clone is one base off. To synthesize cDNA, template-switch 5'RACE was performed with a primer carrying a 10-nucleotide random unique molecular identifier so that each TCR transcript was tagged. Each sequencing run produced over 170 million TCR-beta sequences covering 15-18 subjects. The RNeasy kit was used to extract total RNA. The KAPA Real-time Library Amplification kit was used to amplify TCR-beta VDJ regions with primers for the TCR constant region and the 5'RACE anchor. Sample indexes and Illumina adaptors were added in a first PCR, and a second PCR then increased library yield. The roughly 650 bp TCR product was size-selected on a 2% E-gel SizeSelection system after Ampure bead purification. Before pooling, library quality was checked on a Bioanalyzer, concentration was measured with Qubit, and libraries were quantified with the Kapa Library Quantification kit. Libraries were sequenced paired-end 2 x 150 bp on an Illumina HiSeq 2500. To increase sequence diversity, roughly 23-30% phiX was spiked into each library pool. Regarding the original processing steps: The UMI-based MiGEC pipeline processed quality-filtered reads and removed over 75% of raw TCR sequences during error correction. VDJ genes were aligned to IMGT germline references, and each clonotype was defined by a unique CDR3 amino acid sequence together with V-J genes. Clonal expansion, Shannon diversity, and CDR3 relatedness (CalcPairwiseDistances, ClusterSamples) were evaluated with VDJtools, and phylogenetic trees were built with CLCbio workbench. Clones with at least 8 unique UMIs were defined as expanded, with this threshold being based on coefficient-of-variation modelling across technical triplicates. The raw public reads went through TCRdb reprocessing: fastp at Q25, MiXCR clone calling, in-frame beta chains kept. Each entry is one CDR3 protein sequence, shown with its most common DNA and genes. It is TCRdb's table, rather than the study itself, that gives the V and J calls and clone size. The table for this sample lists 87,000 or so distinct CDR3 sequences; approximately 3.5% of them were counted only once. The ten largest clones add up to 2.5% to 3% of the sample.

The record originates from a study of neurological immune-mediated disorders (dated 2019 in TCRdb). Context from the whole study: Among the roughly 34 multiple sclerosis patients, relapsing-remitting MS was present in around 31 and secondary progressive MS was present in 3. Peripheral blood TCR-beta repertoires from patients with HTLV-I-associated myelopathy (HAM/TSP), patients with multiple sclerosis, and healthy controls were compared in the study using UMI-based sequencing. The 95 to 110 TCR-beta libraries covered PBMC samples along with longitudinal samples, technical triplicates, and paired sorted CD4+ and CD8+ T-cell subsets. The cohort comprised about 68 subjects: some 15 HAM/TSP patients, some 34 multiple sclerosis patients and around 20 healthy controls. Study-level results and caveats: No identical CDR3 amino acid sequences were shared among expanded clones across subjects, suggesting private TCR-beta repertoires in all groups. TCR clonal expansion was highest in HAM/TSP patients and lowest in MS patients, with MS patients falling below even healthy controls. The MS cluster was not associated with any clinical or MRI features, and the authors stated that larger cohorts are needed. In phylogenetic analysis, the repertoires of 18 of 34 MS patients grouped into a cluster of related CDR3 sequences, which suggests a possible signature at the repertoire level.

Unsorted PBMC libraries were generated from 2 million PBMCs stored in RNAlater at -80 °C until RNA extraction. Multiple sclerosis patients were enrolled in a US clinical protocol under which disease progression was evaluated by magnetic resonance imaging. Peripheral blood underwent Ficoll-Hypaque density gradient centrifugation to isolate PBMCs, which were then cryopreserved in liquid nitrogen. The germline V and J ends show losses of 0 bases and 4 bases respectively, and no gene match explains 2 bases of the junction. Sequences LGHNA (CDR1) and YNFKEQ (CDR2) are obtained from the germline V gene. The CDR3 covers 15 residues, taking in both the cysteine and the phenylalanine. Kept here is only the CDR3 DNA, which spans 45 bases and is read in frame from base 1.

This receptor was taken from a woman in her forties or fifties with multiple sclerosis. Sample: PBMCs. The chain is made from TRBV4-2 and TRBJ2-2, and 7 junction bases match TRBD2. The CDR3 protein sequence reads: CASSQDTGGTGELFF. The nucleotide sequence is TGTGCCAGCAGCCAAGATACGGGGGGCACCGGGGAGCTGTTTTTT.